The clone carrying this T cell receptor beta chain was detected a few times. Its antigen is unknown. Looked up from germline, CDR1 is MNHNS and CDR2 is SASEGT. CDR3 size: 14 residues. The junction had 8 bases not matched to a gene; V was cut back by 5 bases and J by 4 bases. The sample belongs to a study of response to subunit inactivated influenza vaccine. TCRdb fed the RT-PCR reads into MiXCR, producing one record per CDR3 protein. The sample contains 700,000 to 900,000 distinct CDR3 sequences, less than 25% of which appear only once. Study-level findings and limits: Each seasonal influenza vaccination recruits few new T cells, the authors suggested.

The TCR was taken from a man aged 50 to 60 who received an inactivated influenza vaccine. V is TRBV6-1 and J is TRBJ2-7; 7 bases are a match to TRBD2. Sequences were derived from PBMCs from blood, sampled 5 days after vaccination. DNA for the CDR3: TGTGCCAGCAGTATGGCCGGGGGGACTTACGAGCAGTACTTC. Translation: CASSMAGGTYEQYF.